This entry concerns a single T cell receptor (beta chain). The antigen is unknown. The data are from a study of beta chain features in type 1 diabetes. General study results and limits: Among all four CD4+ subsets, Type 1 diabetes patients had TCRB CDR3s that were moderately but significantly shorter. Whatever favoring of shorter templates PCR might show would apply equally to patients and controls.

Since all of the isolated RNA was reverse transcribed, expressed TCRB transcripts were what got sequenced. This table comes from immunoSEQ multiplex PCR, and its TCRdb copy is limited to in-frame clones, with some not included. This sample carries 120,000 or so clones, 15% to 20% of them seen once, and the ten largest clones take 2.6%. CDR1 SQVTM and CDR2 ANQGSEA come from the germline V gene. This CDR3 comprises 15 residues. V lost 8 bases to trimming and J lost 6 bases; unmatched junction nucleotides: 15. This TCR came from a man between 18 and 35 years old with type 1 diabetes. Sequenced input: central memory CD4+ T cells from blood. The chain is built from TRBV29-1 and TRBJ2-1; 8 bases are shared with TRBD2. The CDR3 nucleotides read TGCAGCTCCACGGATAGCGGGAAGGGGCTCAATGAGCAGTTCTTC. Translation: CSSTDSGKGLNEQFF.